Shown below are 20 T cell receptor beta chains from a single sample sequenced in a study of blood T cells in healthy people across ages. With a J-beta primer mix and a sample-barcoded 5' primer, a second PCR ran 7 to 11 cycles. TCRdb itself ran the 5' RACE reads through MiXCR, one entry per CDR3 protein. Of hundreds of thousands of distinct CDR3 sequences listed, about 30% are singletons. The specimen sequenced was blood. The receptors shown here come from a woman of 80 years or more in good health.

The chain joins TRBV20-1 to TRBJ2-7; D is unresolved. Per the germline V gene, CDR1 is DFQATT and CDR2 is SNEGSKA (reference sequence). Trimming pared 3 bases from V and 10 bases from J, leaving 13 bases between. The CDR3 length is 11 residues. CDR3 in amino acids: CSASPEKAQYF. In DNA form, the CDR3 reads TGCAGTGCTAGTCCTGAGAAGGCCCAGTACTTC.

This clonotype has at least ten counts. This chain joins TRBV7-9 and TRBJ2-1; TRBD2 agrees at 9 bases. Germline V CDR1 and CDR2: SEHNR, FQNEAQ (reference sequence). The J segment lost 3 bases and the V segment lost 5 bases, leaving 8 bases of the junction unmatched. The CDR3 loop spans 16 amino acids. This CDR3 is CASSHVGTSYYNEQFF. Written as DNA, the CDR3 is TGTGCCAGCAGCCACGTGGGGACTAGCTACTACAATGAGCAGTTCTTC. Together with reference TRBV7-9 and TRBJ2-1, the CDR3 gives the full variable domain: DTGVSQNPRHKITKRGQNVTFRCDPISEHNRLYWYRQTLGQGPEFLTYFQNEAQLEKSRLLSDRFSAERPKGSFSTLEIQRTEQGDSAMYLCASSHVGTSYYNEQFFGPGTRLTVL.

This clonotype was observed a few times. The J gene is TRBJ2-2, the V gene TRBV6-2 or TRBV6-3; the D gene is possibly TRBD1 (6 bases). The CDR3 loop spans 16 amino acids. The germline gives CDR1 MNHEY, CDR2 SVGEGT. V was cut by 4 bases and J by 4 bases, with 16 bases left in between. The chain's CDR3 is CASSSSGVVGTGELFF. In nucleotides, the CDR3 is TGTGCCAGCAGTTCTTCAGGGGTCGTAGGCACCGGGGAGCTGTTTTTT.

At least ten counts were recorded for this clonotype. This chain's CDR3 is CASSFGSGANVLTF. The CDR3 DNA reads as TGTGCCAGCAGCTTCGGGTCTGGGGCCAACGTCCTGACTTTC. The J gene is TRBJ2-6, the V gene TRBV5-4; no clear D. V lost 2 bases and J 1 base, leaving 4 bases between the germline ends. CDR3 size: 14 residues. CDR1 is SGHNT, CDR2 YYREEE, per germline (reference sequence).

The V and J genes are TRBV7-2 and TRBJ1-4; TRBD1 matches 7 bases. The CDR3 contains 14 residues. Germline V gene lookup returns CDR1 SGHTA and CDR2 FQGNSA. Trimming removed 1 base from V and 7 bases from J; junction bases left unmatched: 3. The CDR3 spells CASSLDRGGEKLFF. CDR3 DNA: TGTGCCAGCAGCTTAGACAGGGGCGGTGAAAAACTGTTTTTT.

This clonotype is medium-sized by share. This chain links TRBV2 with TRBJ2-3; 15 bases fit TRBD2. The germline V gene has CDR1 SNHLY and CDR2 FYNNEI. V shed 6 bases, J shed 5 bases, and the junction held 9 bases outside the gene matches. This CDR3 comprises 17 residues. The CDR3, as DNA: TGTGCCAGCAGCCCGACCGGACTAGCGGGGGGGCAAGATACGCAGTATTTT. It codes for CASSPTGLAGGQDTQYF.

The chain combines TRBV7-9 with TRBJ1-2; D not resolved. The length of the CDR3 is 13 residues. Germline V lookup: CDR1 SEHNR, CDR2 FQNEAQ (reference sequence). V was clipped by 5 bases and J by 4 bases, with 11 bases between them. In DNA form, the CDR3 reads TGTGCCAGCAGCCCCAAGTTTAGCTATGGCTACACCTTC. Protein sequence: CASSPKFSYGYTF.

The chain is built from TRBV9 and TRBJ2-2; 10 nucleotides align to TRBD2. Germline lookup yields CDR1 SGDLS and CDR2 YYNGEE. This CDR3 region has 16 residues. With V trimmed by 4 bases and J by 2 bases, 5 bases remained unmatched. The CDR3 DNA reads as TGTGCCAGCAGCTTCAGGACTAGCGGAAACACCGGGGAGCTGTTTTTT. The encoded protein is CASSFRTSGNTGELFF. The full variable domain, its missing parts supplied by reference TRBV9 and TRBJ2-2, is DSGVTQTPKHLITATGQRVTLRCSPRSGDLSVYWYQQSLDQGLQFLIQYYNGEERAKGNILERFSAQQFPDLHSELNLSSLELGDSALYFCASSFRTSGNTGELFFGEGSRLTVL.

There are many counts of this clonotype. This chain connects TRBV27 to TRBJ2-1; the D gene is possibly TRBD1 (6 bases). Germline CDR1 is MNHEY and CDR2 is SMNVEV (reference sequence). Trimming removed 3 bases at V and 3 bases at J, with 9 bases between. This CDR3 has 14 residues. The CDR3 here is CASSLDRVYNEQFF. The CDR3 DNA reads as TGTGCCAGCAGTTTGGACAGAGTCTACAATGAGCAGTTCTTC.

The CDR3 DNA reads as TGTGCCTGGAGCCCGGACAGGGGAACAGATACGCAGTATTTT. Translating it yields CAWSPDRGTDTQYF. The J gene is TRBJ2-3, the V gene TRBV30, with TRBD1 matching over 9 bases. Trimming removed 3 bases from V and 3 bases from J; junction bases left unmatched: 4. The germline CDR1 and CDR2 sequences are GTSNPN and SVGIG (reference sequence). The CDR3 sequence is 14 residues long.

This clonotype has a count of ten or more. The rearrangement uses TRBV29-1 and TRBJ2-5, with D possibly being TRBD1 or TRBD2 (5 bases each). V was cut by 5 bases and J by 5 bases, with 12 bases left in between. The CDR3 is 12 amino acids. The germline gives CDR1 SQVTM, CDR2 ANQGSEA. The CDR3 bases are TGCAGCGTTTCCACCGAGGGGGAGACCCAGTACTTC. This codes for CSVSTEGETQYF.

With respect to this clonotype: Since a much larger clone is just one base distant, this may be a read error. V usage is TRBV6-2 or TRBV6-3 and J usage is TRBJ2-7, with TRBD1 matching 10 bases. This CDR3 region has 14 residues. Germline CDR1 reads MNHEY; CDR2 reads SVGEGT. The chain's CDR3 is CANSYGTGVYEQYF. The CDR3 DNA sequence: TGTGCCAACAGTTATGGGACAGGGGTATACGAGCAGTACTTC.

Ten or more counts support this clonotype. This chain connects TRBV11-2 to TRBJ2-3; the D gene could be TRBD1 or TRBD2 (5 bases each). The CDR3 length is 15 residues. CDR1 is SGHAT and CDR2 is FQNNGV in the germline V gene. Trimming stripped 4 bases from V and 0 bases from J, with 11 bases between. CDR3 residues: CASSSLGGSTDTQYF. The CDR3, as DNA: TGTGCCAGCAGCTCTCTTGGGGGAAGCACAGATACGCAGTATTTT. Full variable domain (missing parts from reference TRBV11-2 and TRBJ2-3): EAGVAQSPRYKIIEKRQSVAFWCNPISGHATLYWYQQILGQGPKLLIQFQNNGVVDDSQLPKDRFSAERLKGVDSTLKIQPAKLEDSAVYLCASSSLGGSTDTQYFGPGTRLTVL.

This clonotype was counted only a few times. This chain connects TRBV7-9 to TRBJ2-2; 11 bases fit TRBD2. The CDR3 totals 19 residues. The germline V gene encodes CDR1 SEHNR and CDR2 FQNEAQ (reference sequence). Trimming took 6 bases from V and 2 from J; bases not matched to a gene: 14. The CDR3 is CASSRLAGHTQINTGELFF. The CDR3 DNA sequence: TGTGCCAGCAGTCGACTAGCGGGGCACACTCAAATCAACACCGGGGAGCTGTTTTTT.

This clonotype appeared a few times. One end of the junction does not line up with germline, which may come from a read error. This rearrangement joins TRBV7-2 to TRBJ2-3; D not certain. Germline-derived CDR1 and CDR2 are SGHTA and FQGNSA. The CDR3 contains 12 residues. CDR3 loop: CVSSRTTDTQYF. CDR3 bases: TGTGTCAGCAGCCGTACCACAGATACGCAGTATTTT.

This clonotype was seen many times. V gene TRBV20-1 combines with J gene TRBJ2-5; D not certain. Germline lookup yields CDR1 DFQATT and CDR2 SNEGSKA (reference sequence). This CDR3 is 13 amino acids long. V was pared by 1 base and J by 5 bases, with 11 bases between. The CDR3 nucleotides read TGCAGTGCTAGAGTCCCATTAGGGGAGACCCAGTACTTC. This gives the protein CSARVPLGETQYF.

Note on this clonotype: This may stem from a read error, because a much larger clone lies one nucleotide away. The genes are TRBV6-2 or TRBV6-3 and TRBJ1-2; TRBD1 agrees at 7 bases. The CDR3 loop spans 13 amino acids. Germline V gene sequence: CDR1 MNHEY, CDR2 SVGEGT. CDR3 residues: CAGRTGQVYGYTF. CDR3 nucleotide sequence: TGTGCCGGCAGGACTGGACAGGTCTATGGCTACACCTTC.

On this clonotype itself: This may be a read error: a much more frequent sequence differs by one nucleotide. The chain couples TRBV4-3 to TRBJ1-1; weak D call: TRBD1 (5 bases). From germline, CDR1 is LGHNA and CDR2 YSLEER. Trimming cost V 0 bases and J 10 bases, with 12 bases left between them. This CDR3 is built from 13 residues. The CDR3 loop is CASSQDHYGGAFF. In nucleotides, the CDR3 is TGCGCCAGCAGCCAAGATCACTACGGGGGAGCTTTCTTT.

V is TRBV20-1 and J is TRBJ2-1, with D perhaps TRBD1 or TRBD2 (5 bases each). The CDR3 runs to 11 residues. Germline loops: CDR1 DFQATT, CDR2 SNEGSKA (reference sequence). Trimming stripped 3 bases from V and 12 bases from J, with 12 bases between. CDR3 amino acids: CSASRDPRQFF. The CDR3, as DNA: TGCAGTGCTAGCCGGGACCCTCGGCAGTTCTTC.

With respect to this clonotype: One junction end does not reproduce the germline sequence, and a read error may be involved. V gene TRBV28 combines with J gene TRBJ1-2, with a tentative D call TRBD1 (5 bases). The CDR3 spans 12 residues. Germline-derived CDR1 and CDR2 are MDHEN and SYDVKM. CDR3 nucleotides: TGTGCCAGCCGCGGGGGAGGTTCCGGCTACATCTTC. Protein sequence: CASRGGGSGYIF.